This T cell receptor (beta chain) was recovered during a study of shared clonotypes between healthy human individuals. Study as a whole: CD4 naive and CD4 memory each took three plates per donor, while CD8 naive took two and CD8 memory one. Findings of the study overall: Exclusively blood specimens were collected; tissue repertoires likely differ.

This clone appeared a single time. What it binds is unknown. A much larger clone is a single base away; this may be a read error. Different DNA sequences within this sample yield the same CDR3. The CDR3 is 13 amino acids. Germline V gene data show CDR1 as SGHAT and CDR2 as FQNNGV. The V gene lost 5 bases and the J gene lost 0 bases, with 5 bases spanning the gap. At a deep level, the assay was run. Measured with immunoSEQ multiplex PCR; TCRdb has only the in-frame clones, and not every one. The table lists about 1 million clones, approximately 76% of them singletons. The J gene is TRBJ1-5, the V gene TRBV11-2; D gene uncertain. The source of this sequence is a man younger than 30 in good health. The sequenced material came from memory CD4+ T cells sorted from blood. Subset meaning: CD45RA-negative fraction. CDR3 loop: CASSLNSNQPQHF. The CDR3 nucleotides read TGTGCCAGCAGCCTGAATAGCAATCAGCCCCAGCATTTT. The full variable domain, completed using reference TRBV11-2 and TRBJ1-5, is EAGVAQSPRYKIIEKRQSVAFWCNPISGHATLYWYQQILGQGPKLLIQFQNNGVVDDSQLPKDRFSAERLKGVDSTLKIQPAKLEDSAVYLCASSLNSNQPQHFGDGTRLSIL.